One and the same sample provided the 30 T cell receptor beta chains below, sequenced in a study of cytotoxic CD8 clonotypes in ibrutinib-treated CLL (dated by TCRdb to about 2021). Explained via the paper, the time point label denotes: approximately 2 years on ibrutinib. Libraries were made using the immunoSEQ multiplex PCR assay. Held by TCRdb, this immuneACCESS table contains in-frame sequences only and omits some clones. Under half of the omission traces to an unresolved V gene where checked; the cause of the rest is unknown. Present in this sample are 65,000 to 85,000 clones, around 78% of which were seen just once. The ten largest clones represent about two fifths of the sample. Specimen: PBMCs, collected after 24 months of ibrutinib treatment. The receptors here all came from a human donor with chronic lymphocytic leukemia.

J is TRBJ1-1 and V is TRBV7-6; D is possibly TRBD1 (5 bases). CDR3 size: 15 residues. V dropped 2 bases and J dropped 1 base, with 11 bases sitting between them. The V gene's germline CDR1 is SGHVS and CDR2 FNYEAQ. CDR3 sequence: CASSLTQDPNTEAFF. In DNA, the CDR3 is TGTGCCAGCAGCTTAACACAGGATCCGAACACTGAAGCTTTCTTT.

The V call is TRBV15, the J call TRBJ2-3; D not certain. V gave up 0 bases and J gave up 0 bases, with 7 bases separating them. Germline-derived CDR1 and CDR2 are LNHNV and YYDKDF (reference sequence). This CDR3 comprises 15 residues. The CDR3: CATSRDGQSTDTQYF. The CDR3 DNA is TGTGCCACCAGCAGAGACGGGCAAAGCACAGATACGCAGTATTTT.

This clone came up once. V usage is TRBV28 and J usage is TRBJ2-3, with D perhaps TRBD2 (5 bases). This CDR3 has 17 amino acids. Germline-derived CDR1 and CDR2 are MDHEN and SYDVKM. V was clipped by 6 bases and J by 3 bases, with 22 bases between them. CDR3 in amino acids: CASRGRVAWERTDTQYF. The CDR3 DNA is TGTGCCAGCAGGGGTAGGGTGGCGTGGGAGCGAACAGATACGCAGTATTTT.

This chain connects TRBV10-3 to TRBJ2-7; D perhaps matches TRBD2 (5 bases). Per the germline V gene, CDR1 is ENHRY and CDR2 is SYGVKD. This CDR3 contains 14 residues. Between the trimmed V and J ends, which lost 2 bases and 7 bases, there was a span of 15 bases. CDR3 DNA: TGTGCCATCAGTGAGGTTCGGCTAGCCGAGGAGCAGTACTTC. It translates to CAISEVRLAEEQYF.

The rearrangement joins TRBV11-2 to TRBJ2-5; D possibly uses TRBD1 or TRBD2 (6 bases each). This CDR3 is built from 14 residues. Trimming stripped 6 bases from V and 5 bases from J, with 16 bases between. Germline lookup yields CDR1 SGHAT and CDR2 FQNNGV. The CDR3 spells CASSKGGLRETQYF. The CDR3 DNA follows: TGTGCCAGCAGTAAAGGGGGGCTCCGGGAGACCCAGTACTTC. Full variable domain (remainder filled in from reference TRBV11-2 and TRBJ2-5): EAGVAQSPRYKIIEKRQSVAFWCNPISGHATLYWYQQILGQGPKLLIQFQNNGVVDDSQLPKDRFSAERLKGVDSTLKIQPAKLEDSAVYLCASSKGGLRETQYFGPGTRLLVL.

The genes are TRBV6-5 and TRBJ2-7; D remains ambiguous. Germline V lookup: CDR1 MNHEY, CDR2 SVGAGI. The V gene lost 8 bases and the J gene lost 2 bases, with 13 bases spanning the gap. CDR3 size: 13 residues. CDR3 amino acids: CASGVPVPYEQYF. CDR3 DNA: TGTGCCAGCGGTGTGCCAGTGCCCTACGAGCAGTACTTC.

The V gene is TRBV9, the J gene TRBJ2-5; TRBD1 is a possible D gene (7 bases). The CDR3 runs 14 residues. V was cut by 3 bases and J by 4 bases, with 13 bases left in between. Per the germline V gene, CDR1 is SGDLS and CDR2 is YYNGEE. The CDR3 nucleotides are TGTGCCAGCAGCGAGGGGGCGGGACGAGAGACCCAGTACTTC. It codes for CASSEGAGRETQYF.

This clone appeared once. The chain is built from TRBV5-1 and TRBJ2-1; 7 nucleotides match TRBD1. CDR3 length: 15 amino acids. CDR1 is SGHRS and CDR2 is YFSETQ in the germline V gene. The V gene end was trimmed by 7 bases and the J gene end by 7 bases; junction bases not matched to a gene: 14. CDR3 coding DNA: TGCGCCAGCGGACGAGGGGGCCCTATGGGGAATGAGCAGTTCTTC. The encoded protein is CASGRGGPMGNEQFF.

This sequence joins TRBV7-3 and TRBJ2-7, with D tentatively TRBD1 (5 bases). CDR3 length: 14 residues. Germline values: CDR1 SGHTA, CDR2 FQGTGA. Trimming left V 2 bases short and J 5 bases short, with 13 bases between. The CDR3, as DNA: TGTGCCAGCAGCTTAGGGGTGGTAGGGGACGAGCAGTACTTC. This translates into CASSLGVVGDEQYF.

This rearrangement joins TRBV5-6 to TRBJ2-7; D might be TRBD1 or TRBD2, each matching 5 bases. This CDR3 is 14 amino acids long. Germline V gene lookup returns CDR1 SGHDT and CDR2 YYEEEE. V was shortened by 2 bases and J by 2 bases, with 11 bases between the two germline ends. The CDR3 spells CASSFGTVTYEQYF. The CDR3, as DNA: TGTGCCAGCAGCTTCGGGACGGTCACCTACGAGCAGTACTTC. The whole variable domain, filled in from reference TRBV5-6 and TRBJ2-7, reads DAGVTQSPTHLIKTRGQQVTLRCSPKSGHDTVSWYQQALGQGPQFIFQYYEEEERQRGNFPDRFSGHQFPNYSSELNVNALLLGDSALYLCASSFGTVTYEQYFGPGTRLTVT.

The CDR3 here is CASSLEEGSSYNEQFF. The CDR3 coding sequence is TGTGCCAGCAGCTTAGAGGAGGGGAGCTCCTACAATGAGCAGTTCTTC. The chain links TRBV7-6 to TRBJ2-1, with D perhaps matching TRBD2 (6 bases). CDR3 length: 16 amino acids. The germline V gene encodes CDR1 SGHVS and CDR2 FNYEAQ. The V and J ends lost 1 base and 0 bases respectively, with 10 bases between them.

The genes are TRBV30 and TRBJ1-1; D unclear. Germline assignment: CDR1 GTSNPN and CDR2 SVGIG (reference sequence). CDR3 length: 14 amino acids. Trimming removed 0 bases at V and 6 bases at J, with 14 bases between. CDR3 sequence: CAWSVRRDGAEAFF. The CDR3 DNA follows: TGTGCCTGGAGTGTACGGAGGGATGGGGCTGAAGCTTTCTTT.

The chain links TRBV19 to TRBJ2-2; D is unclear. V lost 7 bases and J lost 5, with 20 bases in between. The CDR3 covers 16 residues. Germline lookup yields CDR1 LNHDA and CDR2 SQIVND (reference sequence). CDR3 in DNA: TGTGCCAGTAAAATGGGCCCCAAGATAGTAACCGGGGAGCTGTTTTTT. The encoded protein is CASKMGPKIVTGELFF.

The genes are TRBV28 and TRBJ1-1; D unresolved. CDR1 and CDR2 (germline): MDHEN, SYDVKM. The CDR3 extends over 10 amino acids. V was pared by 5 bases and J by 7 bases, with 5 bases between. The CDR3 reads CASSAGEAFF. The CDR3 DNA is TGTGCCAGCAGTGCCGGTGAAGCTTTCTTT.

This chain uses TRBV11-3 with TRBJ2-5, with D tentatively TRBD1 (6 bases). Germline-derived CDR1 and CDR2 are SGHNT and YENEEA. The V gene lost 1 base and the J gene lost 5 bases, with 8 bases spanning the gap. This CDR3 comprises 13 residues. CDR3 DNA: TGTGCCAGCAGCTTAGTCCAGGGGGAGACCCAGTACTTC. It yields the protein CASSLVQGETQYF.

The chain uses TRBV7-3 and TRBJ1-1; D is unresolved. Trimming left V 3 bases short and J 0 bases short, with 5 bases between. Germline CDR1 is SGHTA and CDR2 is FQGTGA. The CDR3 is 13 residues long. Here the CDR3 DNA reads TGTGCCAGCAGCTTCTCTATGAACACTGAAGCTTTCTTT. The encoded protein is CASSFSMNTEAFF.

This clone came up once. The genes are TRBV28 and TRBJ2-3; 7 bases align to TRBD1. Germline V gene sequence: CDR1 MDHEN, CDR2 SYDVKM. With 7 bases clipped from V and 13 bases from J, the junction kept 11 bases outside the gene matches. The CDR3 length is 12 residues. CDR3 loop: CASTRGQVGEYF. The CDR3 region has the DNA TGTGCCAGCACGCGAGGACAGGTTGGGGAGTATTTT.

This chain uses TRBV7-6 with TRBJ2-3; D not certain. This CDR3 contains 15 residues. The germline CDR1 and CDR2 sequences are SGHVS and FNYEAQ. Trimming removed 1 base from V and 2 bases from J, with 10 bases in between. CDR3 sequence (DNA): TGTGCCAGCAGCTTAGGCTCTTCGATCACAGATACGCAGTATTTT. This gives the protein CASSLGSSITDTQYF.

The gene calls are TRBV15 and TRBJ2-7; perhaps TRBD1 as D (6 bases). Trimming pared 3 bases from V and 4 bases from J, leaving 10 bases between. The CDR3 loop spans 13 amino acids. Germline V lookup: CDR1 LNHNV, CDR2 YYDKDF (reference sequence). CDR3 residues: CATSRDSHYEQYF. The CDR3 region has the DNA TGTGCCACCAGCAGGGACAGTCATTACGAGCAGTACTTC.

V and J are TRBV28 and TRBJ2-7; D not resolved. Trimming shortened V by 5 bases and J by 5 bases, and 10 bases separated the two germline ends. The V gene's germline CDR1 is MDHEN and CDR2 SYDVKM. This CDR3 has 12 amino acids. CDR3 sequence (DNA): TGTGCCAGCAGTCCCTCTTTCGACGAGCAGTACTTC. Translation gives CASSPSFDEQYF.

The chain has TRBV28 and TRBJ2-7; D is possibly TRBD1 (6 bases). Trimming stripped 2 bases from V and 3 bases from J, with 11 bases between. The CDR3 is made up of 14 amino acids. Germline assignment: CDR1 MDHEN and CDR2 SYDVKM. As DNA, the CDR3 is TGTGCCAGCAGTTTAAGTGCAGGGGTCTACGAGCAGTACTTC. It translates to CASSLSAGVYEQYF.

V gene TRBV6-6 combines with J gene TRBJ2-2; 7 bases are shared with TRBD1. Losses at the gene ends were 6 bases for V and 7 bases for J; bases not matched to a gene: 8. The CDR3 consists of 14 residues. Germline-derived CDR1 and CDR2 are MNHNY and SVGAGI (reference sequence). The CDR3 loop is CASSPQRTGGELFF. For the CDR3, the DNA is TGTGCCAGCAGCCCCCAGAGGACAGGCGGGGAGCTGTTTTTT.

This sequence joins TRBV28 and TRBJ2-6; D possibly uses TRBD1 or TRBD2 (5 bases each). The germline gives CDR1 MDHEN, CDR2 SYDVKM. The CDR3 runs to 17 residues. The V and J ends lost 5 bases and 3 bases respectively, with 17 bases between them. CDR3 region: CASSVSMRGIGANVLTF. CDR3 DNA sequence: TGTGCCAGCAGTGTCTCAATGAGGGGTATTGGGGCCAACGTCCTGACTTTC.

The chain links TRBV10-3 to TRBJ1-4; D ambiguous. This CDR3 is built from 13 residues. Deletions cut 3 bases from V and 0 bases from J, with 2 bases between. CDR1 and CDR2 from the germline V gene are ENHRY and SYGVKD. CDR3 DNA sequence: TGTGCCATCAGTGATGCAACTAATGAAAAACTGTTTTTT. Amino acids: CAISDATNEKLFF.

V is TRBV15 and J is TRBJ1-3, with D possibly TRBD1 on 5 matching bases. V shed 0 bases and J shed 0 bases, with 18 bases lying between them. CDR3 length: 19 amino acids. Germline V lookup: CDR1 LNHNV, CDR2 YYDKDF (reference sequence). CDR3 in DNA: TGTGCCACCAGCAGAGATGGAGTGGGAAGGGGAAGCTCTGGAAACACCATATATTTT. It specifies CATSRDGVGRGSSGNTIYF.

The J gene is TRBJ2-1, the V gene TRBV11-3; TRBD2 matches at 9 bases. Germline CDR1 and CDR2: SGHNT and YENEEA. CDR3 length: 18 amino acids. After removal of 5 bases from V and 5 bases from J, the junction contained 16 bases not matched to a gene. The CDR3 sequence is CASSQRVGSGSENNEQFF. Here the CDR3 DNA reads TGTGCCAGCAGCCAGCGGGTCGGTAGCGGGAGTGAAAACAATGAGCAGTTCTTC.

The chain couples TRBV7-6 to TRBJ2-5; D remains unclear. V dropped 2 bases and J dropped 5 bases, with 6 bases sitting between them. The CDR3 spans 12 residues. CDR1 and CDR2 from the germline V gene are SGHVS and FNYEAQ. The CDR3 is CASSLPRETQYF. The CDR3 DNA reads as TGTGCCAGCAGCTTACCTCGGGAGACCCAGTACTTC.

The rearrangement uses TRBV5-4 and TRBJ2-5; TRBD2 is a possible D gene (6 bases). This CDR3 is built from 16 residues. V was trimmed by 3 bases and J by 5 bases, leaving 20 bases between them. Germline V gene data show CDR1 as SGHNT and CDR2 as YYREEE (reference sequence). Written as DNA, the CDR3 is TGTGCCAGCAGCTACACCCGGGCTCCAAGCGGGGAGACCCAGTACTTC. Its translation: CASSYTRAPSGETQYF.

Written as DNA, the CDR3 is TGTGCCAGCAGCTTGGCCTTCAGGGGGAGCAGAAGAAATGGCTACACCTTC. It yields the protein CASSLAFRGSRRNGYTF. This chain uses TRBV5-6 with TRBJ1-2; 7 positions match TRBD1. After removal of 0 bases from V and 6 bases from J, the junction contained 14 bases not matched to a gene. Germline V gene sequence: CDR1 SGHDT, CDR2 YYEEEE. The CDR3 runs 17 residues.

This chain links TRBV9 with TRBJ2-1, with a possible D match to TRBD2 (5 bases). Germline assignment: CDR1 SGDLS and CDR2 YYNGEE. The CDR3 runs to 15 residues. V shed 0 bases and J shed 2 bases, with 9 bases lying between them. The CDR3: CASSVEGSPYNEQFF. The CDR3 DNA reads as TGTGCCAGCAGCGTAGAAGGGAGCCCCTACAATGAGCAGTTCTTC.